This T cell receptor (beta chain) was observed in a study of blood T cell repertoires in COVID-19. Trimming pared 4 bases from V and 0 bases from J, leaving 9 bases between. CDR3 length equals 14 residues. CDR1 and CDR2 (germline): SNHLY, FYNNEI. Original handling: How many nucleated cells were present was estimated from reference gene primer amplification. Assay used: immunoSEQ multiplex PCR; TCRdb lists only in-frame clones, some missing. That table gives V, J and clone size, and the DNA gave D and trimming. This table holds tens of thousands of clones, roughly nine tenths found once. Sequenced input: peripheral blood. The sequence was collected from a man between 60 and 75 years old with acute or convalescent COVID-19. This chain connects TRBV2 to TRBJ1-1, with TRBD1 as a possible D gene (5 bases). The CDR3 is CASSGTYLNTEAFF. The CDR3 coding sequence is TGTGCCAGCAGTGGGACATATCTGAACACTGAAGCTTTCTTT.